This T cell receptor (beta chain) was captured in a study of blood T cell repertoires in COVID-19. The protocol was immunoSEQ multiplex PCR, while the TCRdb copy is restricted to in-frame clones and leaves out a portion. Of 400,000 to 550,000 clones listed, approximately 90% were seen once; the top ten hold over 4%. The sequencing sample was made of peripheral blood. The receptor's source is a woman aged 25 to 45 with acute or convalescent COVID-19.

The CDR3 nucleotides read TGCAGCGTCCAAAGGGACAGGGGCACTGAAGCTTTCTTT. Protein: CSVQRDRGTEAFF. The rearrangement links TRBV29-1 to TRBJ1-1, with 10 bases identical to TRBD1. This CDR3 is 13 amino acids long. The V segment lost 6 bases and the J segment 4 bases; nucleotides outside the gene matches: 5. The V gene's germline CDR1 is SQVTM and CDR2 ANQGSEA.